The 20 T cell receptor beta chains in this list originate from one sample, sequenced in a study of beta chain features in type 1 diabetes. The entirety of the isolated RNA underwent reverse transcription, so expressed TCRB transcripts were sequenced. Produced via immunoSEQ multiplex PCR; TCRdb's table is partial and in-frame only. The table lists about 340,000 clones, 8% of them singletons. The sequencing input was central memory CD4+ T cells from blood. These receptors came from a young woman in good health.

In this sample, this clone turned up a few times. CDR3 sequence: CSVDRSASGRAADTQYF. The CDR3 nucleotides read TGCAGCGTTGATCGTTCGGCTAGCGGGAGGGCCGCAGATACGCAGTATTTT. This chain connects TRBV29-1 to TRBJ2-3, with 12 bases aligning to TRBD2. The CDR3 loop spans 17 amino acids. V was pared by 3 bases and J by 4 bases, with 11 bases of the junction left unmatched. Germline V gene lookup returns CDR1 SQVTM and CDR2 ANQGSEA.

The sample holds many counts of this clone. The V call is TRBV10-3, the J call TRBJ2-3, with D unclear. The CDR3 consists of 11 residues. V was shortened by 10 bases and J by 0 bases, with 5 bases between the two germline ends. CDR1 is ENHRY, CDR2 SYGVKD, per germline. DNA of the CDR3: TGTGCCACGGGTAGCACAGATACGCAGTATTTT. Residues: CATGSTDTQYF.

This clone was seen only a few times. The V and J genes are TRBV4-2 and TRBJ2-5; the D is unclear. The V gene lost 0 bases and the J gene lost 3 bases, with 11 bases spanning the gap. CDR3 length: 15 amino acids. Germline V CDR1 and CDR2: LGHNA, YNFKEQ. CDR3 protein: CASSQDRSGEETQYF. DNA of the CDR3: TGTGCCAGCAGCCAAGATCGGTCCGGCGAAGAGACCCAGTACTTC.

This chain links TRBV19 with TRBJ1-2; TRBD1 matches 7 bases. In germline, CDR1 is LNHDA, CDR2 SQIVND (reference sequence). V lost 3 bases and J lost 6; bases outside the gene matches: 4. The CDR3 is 13 residues long. Written as DNA, the CDR3 is TGTGCCAGTAGTATCATAGGGGGCCATGGCTACACCTTC. Translation: CASSIIGGHGYTF.

This clone was counted a few times. The J gene is TRBJ1-1, the V gene TRBV5-6; D is undetermined. V gave up 2 bases and J gave up 0 bases, with 14 bases separating them. Looked up from germline, CDR1 is SGHDT and CDR2 is YYEEEE. The CDR3 runs 16 residues. The CDR3 coding sequence is TGTGCCAGCAGCTTTAAAGCGAAGGGAGTGAACACTGAAGCTTTCTTT. Encoded protein: CASSFKAKGVNTEAFF.

In its sample, this clone was seen a few times. The chain has TRBV27 and TRBJ2-3; D remains unclear. The CDR3 covers 14 residues. Trimming stripped 3 bases from V and 1 base from J, with 8 bases between. CDR1 and CDR2 from the germline V gene are MNHEY and SMNVEV (reference sequence). The CDR3, as DNA: TGTGCCAGCAGTTTTTTATTAGGCACAGATACGCAGTATTTT. As protein: CASSFLLGTDTQYF.

The chain has TRBV7-2 and TRBJ1-1; 9 bases align to TRBD1. The CDR3 loop spans 15 amino acids. V shed 5 bases and J 3 bases; nucleotides not matched to a gene: 7. CDR1 SGHTA and CDR2 FQGNSA come from the germline V gene. The CDR3 sequence is CASSPGTGLHTEAFF. The CDR3 region has the DNA TGTGCCAGCAGCCCGGGGACAGGGCTACACACTGAAGCTTTCTTT.

CDR3 nucleotide sequence: TGTGCCAGCAGTCCACTGGGCTTCAACTATGGCTACACCTTC. This encodes CASSPLGFNYGYTF. The rearrangement links TRBV27 to TRBJ1-2, with D unresolved. This CDR3 region has 14 residues. CDR1 is MNHEY and CDR2 is SMNVEV in the germline V gene (reference sequence). Trimming stripped 5 bases from V and 2 bases from J, with 12 bases between.

The chain combines TRBV5-4 with TRBJ2-7; 9 bases match TRBD2. CDR3 length: 16 amino acids. CDR1 and CDR2 (germline): SGHNT, YYREEE (reference sequence). V lost 4 bases and J lost 2; bases outside the gene matches: 10. CDR3 loop: CASSGLAGVSTYEQYF. CDR3 sequence (DNA): TGTGCCAGCAGCGGGTTAGCGGGAGTATCGACCTACGAGCAGTACTTC.

This clone was counted only a few times. This chain connects TRBV5-1 to TRBJ2-7; 7 bases agree with TRBD2. Germline CDR1 is SGHRS and CDR2 is YFSETQ. The CDR3 consists of 16 residues. V dropped 4 bases and J dropped 2; count of bases not matched to a gene: 12. This CDR3 is CASSLGGDGRTYEQYF. The CDR3 DNA reads TGCGCCAGCAGCCTGGGAGGGGACGGACGGACCTACGAGCAGTACTTC.

This clone was counted a few times. The gene calls are TRBV11-1 and TRBJ2-7, with D tentatively TRBD2 (6 bases). Trimming shortened V by 3 bases and J by 0 bases, and 9 bases separated the two germline ends. Germline CDR1 is SGHAT and CDR2 is FQDESV (reference sequence). The length of the CDR3 is 14 residues. CDR3 region: CASSFYGSSYEQYF. CDR3 in DNA: TGTGCCAGCAGCTTCTACGGGAGCTCCTACGAGCAGTACTTC.

This clone was counted a few times. The chain links TRBV9 to TRBJ1-1; D remains ambiguous. V lost 4 bases, J lost 8 bases, and 18 bases lay in between. The CDR3 runs 14 residues. Germline CDR1 and CDR2: SGDLS and YYNGEE. CDR3 nucleotide sequence: TGTGCCAGCAGCCCCGGATATAGGGAACGAGAAGCTTTCTTT. Protein product: CASSPGYREREAFF.

This clone was detected only once. This chain connects TRBV7-6 to TRBJ2-3; a weak D match, TRBD1 (8 bases). CDR3 length: 21 amino acids. Germline loops: CDR1 SGHVS, CDR2 FNYEAQ. Trimming pared 3 bases from V and 1 base from J, leaving 29 bases between. In DNA form, the CDR3 reads TGTGCCAGCAGCTTGGTCAGGGGGCTGGAGGTGAGTAGCGGGTGCACAGATACGCAGTATTTT. Translating it yields CASSLVRGLEVSSGCTDTQYF.

This chain joins TRBV10-3 and TRBJ1-1; D is unresolved. The CDR3 sequence is 13 residues long. Germline V CDR1 and CDR2: ENHRY, SYGVKD. Trimming pared 7 bases from V and 1 base from J, leaving 10 bases between. The CDR3 loop is CAITPDKNTEAFF. The CDR3 DNA is TGTGCCATCACCCCCGATAAGAACACTGAAGCTTTCTTT.

The V gene is TRBV7-8, the J gene TRBJ1-1; a weak D match, TRBD1 (5 bases). V shed 0 bases and J shed 4 bases, with 9 bases lying between them. This CDR3 has 14 residues. Germline V lookup: CDR1 SGHVS, CDR2 FQNEAQ. The CDR3 nucleotides read TGTGCCAGCAGCTTAGCATGGGGGGGCACTGAAGCTTTCTTT. It is translated as CASSLAWGGTEAFF.

This clone was observed a few times. The chain joins TRBV28 to TRBJ2-4, with 8 nucleotides matching TRBD1. This CDR3 comprises 15 residues. Trimming took 5 bases from V and 2 from J; bases not matched to a gene: 5. The V gene's germline CDR1 is MDHEN and CDR2 SYDVKM. The CDR3 nucleotides are TGTGCCAGCAGTGTTGGACAGGGAACCAAAAACATTCAGTACTTC. Its protein is CASSVGQGTKNIQYF.

This clone has a handful of counts. CDR3 in DNA: TGTGCCATCAGTTGGGACAGGGCCCCTAATGAAAAACTGTTTTTT. It codes for CAISWDRAPNEKLFF. V gene TRBV10-3 combines with J gene TRBJ1-4, with TRBD1 identical over 9 bases. This CDR3 spans 15 amino acids. CDR1 and CDR2 from the germline V gene are ENHRY and SYGVKD. The V segment lost 5 bases and the J segment 3 bases; nucleotides outside the gene matches: 4.

The chain combines TRBV5-6 with TRBJ1-4, with D maybe TRBD1 (6 bases). The V and J ends lost 4 bases and 8 bases respectively, with 18 bases between them. CDR1 and CDR2 from the germline V gene are SGHDT and YYEEEE. The CDR3 is 15 residues long. The CDR3 reads CASSPRTAPGEKLFF. The CDR3, as DNA: TGTGCCAGCAGCCCGCGGACAGCCCCGGGCGAAAAACTGTTTTTT.

This clone was seen repeatedly, ten times or more. This chain uses TRBV7-2 with TRBJ2-3; 8 bases agree with TRBD1. After removal of 1 base from V and 2 bases from J, the junction contained 8 bases not matched to a gene. CDR3 size: 17 residues. Germline V gives CDR1 SGHTA, CDR2 FQGNSA. CDR3 amino acids: CASSLGLGTGATDTQYF. In DNA form, the CDR3 reads TGTGCCAGCAGCTTAGGCCTCGGGACAGGAGCCACAGATACGCAGTATTTT.

The chain combines TRBV5-1 with TRBJ2-1; D possibly corresponds to TRBD1 (6 bases). Trimming left V 0 bases short and J 3 bases short, with 10 bases between. Germline V gene data show CDR1 as SGHRS and CDR2 as YFSETQ. The CDR3 covers 15 residues. The CDR3 loop reads CASSLGPGHYNEQFF. The CDR3 DNA follows: TGCGCCAGCAGCTTGGGGCCGGGACACTACAATGAGCAGTTCTTC.